This T cell receptor beta chain was observed in a study of T-cell memory formation after mild COVID-19. V lost 1 base to trimming and J lost 5 bases; unmatched junction nucleotides: 8. CDR3 length: 16 residues. Per the germline V gene, CDR1 is LGHNA and CDR2 is YNFKEQ. TCRdb called the 5' RACE reads again in MiXCR, with one record for every CDR3 protein. Among about half a million distinct CDR3 sequences listed, around a sixth were seen once. V gene TRBV4-2 combines with J gene TRBJ2-7, with TRBD2 matching 10 bases. Input material: PBMCs or a T cell subset sorted from them (not recorded which). This clonotype originated in an adult woman who had mild COVID-19 (a few samples of this study predate the infection). Cell type and time point are not known. The CDR3 DNA reads TGTGCCAGCAGCCAAGCCTTAGCGGGGGGTCTTAACGAGCAGTACTTC. Amino acid sequence: CASSQALAGGLNEQYF.